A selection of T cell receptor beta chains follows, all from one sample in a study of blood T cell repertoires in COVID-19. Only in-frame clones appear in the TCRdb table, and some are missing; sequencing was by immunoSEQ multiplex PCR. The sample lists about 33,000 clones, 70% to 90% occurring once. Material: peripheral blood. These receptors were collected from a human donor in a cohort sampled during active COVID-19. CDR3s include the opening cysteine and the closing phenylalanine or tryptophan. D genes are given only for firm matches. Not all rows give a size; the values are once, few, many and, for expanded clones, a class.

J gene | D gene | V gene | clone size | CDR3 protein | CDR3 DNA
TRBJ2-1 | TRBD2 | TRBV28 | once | CASSLLGTGTTYNEQFF | TGTGCCAGCAGCCTTTTGGGAACCGGGACTACCTACAATGAGCAGTTCTTC
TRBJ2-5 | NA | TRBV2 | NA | CASSRLQETQYF | TGTGCCAGCAGCCGACTTCAAGAGACCCAGTACTTC
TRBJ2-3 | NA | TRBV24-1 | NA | CATSVRGISTDTQYF | TGTGCCACCAGTGTGCGCGGGATCAGCACAGATACGCAGTATTTT
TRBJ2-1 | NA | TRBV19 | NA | CASSAEGSWNEQFF | TGTGCCAGTAGTGCGGAGGGCTCCTGGAATGAGCAGTTCTTC
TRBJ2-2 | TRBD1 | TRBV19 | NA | CASSTQGARTGELFF | TGTGCCAGTAGTACCCAGGGGGCGCGCACCGGGGAGCTGTTTTTT
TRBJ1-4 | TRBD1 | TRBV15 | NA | CATRRDRSEKLFF | TGTGCCACCAGGCGGGACAGAAGCGAAAAACTGTTTTTT
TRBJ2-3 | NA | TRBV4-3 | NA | CASSQDRGYTQYF | TGCGCCAGCAGCCAAGACAGGGGTTATACGCAGTATTTT
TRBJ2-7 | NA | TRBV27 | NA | CASGDRNAAYEQYF | TGTGCCAGCGGAGACCGGAACGCGGCCTACGAGCAGTACTTC
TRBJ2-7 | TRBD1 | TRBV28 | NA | CASSSIDRDNSYEQYF | TGTGCCAGCAGTTCTATCGACAGGGACAACTCCTACGAGCAGTACTTC
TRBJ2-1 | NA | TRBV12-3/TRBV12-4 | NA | CASSRRNEQFF | TGTGCCAGCAGTCGTCGGAATGAGCAGTTCTTC
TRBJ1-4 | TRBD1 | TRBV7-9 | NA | CASSFPPGGADRSEKLFF | TGTGCCAGCAGCTTCCCCCCAGGGGGCGCAGATCGGAGTGAAAAACTGTTTTTT
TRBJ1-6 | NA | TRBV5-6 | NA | CASSLSNSYNSPLHF | TGTGCCAGCAGTCTTAGTAACTCCTATAATTCACCCCTCCACTTT
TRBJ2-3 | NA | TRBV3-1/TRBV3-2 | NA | CASSQAGLLEGTQYF | TGTGCCAGCAGCCAAGCGGGACTTTTAGAAGGTACGCAGTATTTT
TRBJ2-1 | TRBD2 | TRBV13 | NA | CASSSAPRLAVEQFF | TGTGCCAGCAGCTCCGCACCTCGACTAGCCGTTGAGCAGTTCTTC
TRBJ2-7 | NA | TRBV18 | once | CASSSFGTAGVLGVSYEQYF | TGTGCCAGCTCCAGCTTCGGGACAGCGGGTGTTCTCGGGGTTAGCTACGAGCAGTACTTC
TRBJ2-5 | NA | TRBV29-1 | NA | CSVVGAAGGETQYF | TGCAGCGTCGTAGGAGCCGCTGGTGGAGAGACCCAGTACTTC
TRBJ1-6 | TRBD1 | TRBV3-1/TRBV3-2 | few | CASSHRTGKNNSPLHF | TGTGCCAGCAGCCATCGGACAGGAAAAAATAATTCACCCCTCCACTTT
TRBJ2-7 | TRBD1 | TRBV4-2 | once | CASSQERGGPYEQYF | TGTGCCAGCAGCCAAGAAAGAGGGGGCCCCTACGAGCAGTACTTC
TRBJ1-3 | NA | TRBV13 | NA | CASSLDFGNTIYF | TGTGCCAGCAGCCTTGACTTCGGAAACACCATATATTTT
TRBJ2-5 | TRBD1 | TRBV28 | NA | CASTLEGTGGTGETQYF | TGTGCCAGCACCTTGGAAGGGACAGGGGGTACTGGGGAGACCCAGTACTTC
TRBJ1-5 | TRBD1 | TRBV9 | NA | CASGTANQPQHF | TGTGCCAGCGGGACAGCGAATCAGCCCCAGCATTTT
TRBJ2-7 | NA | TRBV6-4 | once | CASRIWGPTPRAYEQYF | TGTGCCAGCCGGATTTGGGGGCCCACCCCGCGTGCGTACGAGCAGTACTTC
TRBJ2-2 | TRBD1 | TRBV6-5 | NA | CASLGTGDTGELFF | TGTGCCAGCTTGGGGACAGGGGACACCGGGGAGCTGTTTTTT